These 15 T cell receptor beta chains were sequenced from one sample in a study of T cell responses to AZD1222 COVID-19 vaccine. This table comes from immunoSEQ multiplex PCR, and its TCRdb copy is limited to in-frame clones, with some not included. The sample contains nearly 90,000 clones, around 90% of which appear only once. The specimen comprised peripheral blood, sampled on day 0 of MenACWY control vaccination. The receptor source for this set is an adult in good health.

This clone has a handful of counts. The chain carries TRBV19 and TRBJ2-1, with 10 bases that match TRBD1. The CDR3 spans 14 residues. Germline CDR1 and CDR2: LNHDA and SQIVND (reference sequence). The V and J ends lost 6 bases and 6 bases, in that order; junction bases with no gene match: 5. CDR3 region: CASRDRGVSNEQFF. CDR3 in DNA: TGTGCCAGTAGGGACAGGGGGGTAAGCAATGAGCAGTTCTTC.

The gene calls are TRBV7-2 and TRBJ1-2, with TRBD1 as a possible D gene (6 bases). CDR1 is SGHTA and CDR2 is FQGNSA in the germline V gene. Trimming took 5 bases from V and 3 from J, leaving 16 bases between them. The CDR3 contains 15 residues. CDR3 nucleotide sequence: TGTGCCAGCAGCGGGGGCCTAGTACCATACTATGGCTACACCTTC. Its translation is CASSGGLVPYYGYTF.

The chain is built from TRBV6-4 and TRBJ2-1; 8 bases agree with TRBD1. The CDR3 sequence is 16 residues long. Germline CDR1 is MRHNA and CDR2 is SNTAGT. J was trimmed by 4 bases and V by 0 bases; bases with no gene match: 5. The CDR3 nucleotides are TGTGCCAGCAGTGACTCCGGCAGGGGGCGATACAATGAGCAGTTCTTC. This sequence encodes CASSDSGRGRYNEQFF.

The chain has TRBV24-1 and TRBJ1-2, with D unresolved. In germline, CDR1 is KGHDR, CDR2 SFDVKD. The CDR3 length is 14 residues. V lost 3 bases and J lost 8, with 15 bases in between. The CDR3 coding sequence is TGTGCCACCAGTGATGGACGGCTCGGGAGCGGCTACACCTTC. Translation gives CATSDGRLGSGYTF.

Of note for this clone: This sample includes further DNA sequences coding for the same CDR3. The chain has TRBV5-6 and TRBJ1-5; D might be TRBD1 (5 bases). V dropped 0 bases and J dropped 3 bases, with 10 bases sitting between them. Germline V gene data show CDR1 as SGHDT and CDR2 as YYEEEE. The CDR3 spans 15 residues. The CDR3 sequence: CASSLGQGVNQPQHF. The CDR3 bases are TGTGCCAGCAGCTTGGGGCAGGGTGTCAATCAGCCCCAGCATTTT.

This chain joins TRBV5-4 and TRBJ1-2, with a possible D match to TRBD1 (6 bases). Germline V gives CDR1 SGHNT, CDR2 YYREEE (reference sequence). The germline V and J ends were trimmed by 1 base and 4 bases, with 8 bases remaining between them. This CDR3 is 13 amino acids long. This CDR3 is CASSLKGVYGYTF. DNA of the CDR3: TGTGCCAGCAGCTTGAAGGGGGTCTATGGCTACACCTTC.

The CDR3 region has the DNA TGTGCCAGCAGCTTAGGCCCCTCCGGCACTCTGAGGCCCAATGAGCAGTTCTTC. It translates to CASSLGPSGTLRPNEQFF. The chain links TRBV7-9 to TRBJ2-1; D is unclear. Deletions cut 1 base from V and 6 bases from J, with 22 bases between. Germline loops: CDR1 SEHNR, CDR2 FQNEAQ (reference sequence). The CDR3 has 18 residues. The full variable domain, in which reference TRBV7-9 and TRBJ2-1 provide the parts outside the CDR3, is DTGVSQNPRHKITKRGQNVTFRCDPISEHNRLYWYRQTLGQGPEFLTYFQNEAQLEKSRLLSDRFSAERPKGSFSTLEIQRTEQGDSAMYLCASSLGPSGTLRPNEQFFGPGTRLTVL.

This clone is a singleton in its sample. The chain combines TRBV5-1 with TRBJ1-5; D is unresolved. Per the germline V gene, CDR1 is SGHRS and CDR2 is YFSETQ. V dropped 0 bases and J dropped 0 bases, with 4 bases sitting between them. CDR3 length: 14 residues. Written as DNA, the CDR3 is TGCGCCAGCAGCTTGGACAGTAGCAATCAGCCCCAGCATTTT. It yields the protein CASSLDSSNQPQHF.

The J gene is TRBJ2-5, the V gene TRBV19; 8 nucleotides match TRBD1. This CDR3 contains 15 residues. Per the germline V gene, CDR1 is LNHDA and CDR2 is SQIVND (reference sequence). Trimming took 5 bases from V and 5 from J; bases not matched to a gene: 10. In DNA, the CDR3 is TGTGCCAGTAGTTCCATGGGGACAGGCGGGGAGACCCAGTACTTC. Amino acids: CASSSMGTGGETQYF.

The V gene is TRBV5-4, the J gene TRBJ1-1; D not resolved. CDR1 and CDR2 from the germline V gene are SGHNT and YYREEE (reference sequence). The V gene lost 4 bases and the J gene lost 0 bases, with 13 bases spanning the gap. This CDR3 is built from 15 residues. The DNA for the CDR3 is TGTGCCAGCAGCCCTATCGGGCCCATGAACACTGAAGCTTTCTTT. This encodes CASSPIGPMNTEAFF.

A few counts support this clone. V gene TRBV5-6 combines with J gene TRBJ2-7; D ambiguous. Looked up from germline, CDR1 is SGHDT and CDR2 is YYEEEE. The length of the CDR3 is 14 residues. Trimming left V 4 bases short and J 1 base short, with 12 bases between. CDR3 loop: CASSPRLGSYEQYF. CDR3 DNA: TGTGCCAGCAGCCCGAGGTTGGGGTCCTACGAGCAGTACTTC. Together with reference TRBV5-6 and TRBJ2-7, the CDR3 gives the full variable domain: DAGVTQSPTHLIKTRGQQVTLRCSPKSGHDTVSWYQQALGQGPQFIFQYYEEEERQRGNFPDRFSGHQFPNYSSELNVNALLLGDSALYLCASSPRLGSYEQYFGPGTRLTVT.

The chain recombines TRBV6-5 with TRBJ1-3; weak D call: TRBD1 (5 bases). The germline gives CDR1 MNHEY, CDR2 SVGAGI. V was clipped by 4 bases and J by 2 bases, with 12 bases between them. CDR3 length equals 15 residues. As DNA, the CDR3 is TGTGCCAGCAGTTTCGGGGACCAGACTGGAAACACCATATATTTT. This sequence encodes CASSFGDQTGNTIYF.

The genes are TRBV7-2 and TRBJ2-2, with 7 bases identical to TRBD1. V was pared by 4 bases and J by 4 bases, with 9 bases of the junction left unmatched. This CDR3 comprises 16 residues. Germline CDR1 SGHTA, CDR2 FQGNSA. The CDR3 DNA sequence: TGTGCCAGCAGCTCACAAATTCCAGGGGGCACCGGGGAGCTGTTTTTT. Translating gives CASSSQIPGGTGELFF.

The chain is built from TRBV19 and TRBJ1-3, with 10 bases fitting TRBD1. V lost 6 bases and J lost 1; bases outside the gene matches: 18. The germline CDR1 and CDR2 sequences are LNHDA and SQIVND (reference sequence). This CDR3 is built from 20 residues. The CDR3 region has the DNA TGTGCCAGTAGAAAACCTCAATCGCGGGACAGGGGAATTTCTGGAAACACCATATATTTT. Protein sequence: CASRKPQSRDRGISGNTIYF.

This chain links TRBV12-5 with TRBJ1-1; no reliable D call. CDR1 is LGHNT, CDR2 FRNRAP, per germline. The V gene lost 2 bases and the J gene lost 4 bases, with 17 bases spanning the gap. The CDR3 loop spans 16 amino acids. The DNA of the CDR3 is TGTGCTAGTGGTTTGCCTCGGTCCACTCTGACCACTGAAGCTTTCTTT. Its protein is CASGLPRSTLTTEAFF.